This note documents a single T cell receptor (beta chain) sequence. Distinct nucleotide sequences in the sample also encode this CDR3. The table came from immunoSEQ multiplex PCR; TCRdb's copy has only in-frame clones and leaves some out. The table shows around 50,000 clones, with 75% to 85% occurring only once. CDR3 length: 13 amino acids. The V gene lost 6 bases and the J gene lost 1 base, with 9 bases spanning the gap. Germline V gives CDR1 KGHSH, CDR2 LQKENI. The data are from a study of T cells in tumors after PD-1 blockade. The overall study: No patient had prior checkpoint blockade, systemic immunosuppression, or radiotherapy within 4 weeks. Either cemiplimab 350 mg every 2 weeks or pembrolizumab 200 mg every 3 weeks was given. Some patients also took daily vismodegib 150 mg during anti-PD-1 treatment.

This specimen consisted of PBMCs, obtained before anti-PD-1 treatment. The receptor comes from a human donor with basal cell carcinoma. This rearrangement joins TRBV18 to TRBJ2-5; D tentatively reads TRBD1 or TRBD2 (5 bases each). The CDR3 spells CASSAGTQETQYF. The CDR3, as DNA: TGTGCCAGCTCCGCCGGGACCCAAGAGACCCAGTACTTC.